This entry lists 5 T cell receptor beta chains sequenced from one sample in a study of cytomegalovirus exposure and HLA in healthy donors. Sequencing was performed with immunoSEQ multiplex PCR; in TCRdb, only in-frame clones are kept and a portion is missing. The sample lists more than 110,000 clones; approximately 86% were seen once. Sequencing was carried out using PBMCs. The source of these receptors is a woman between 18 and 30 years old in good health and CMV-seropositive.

The DNA for the CDR3 is TGTGCCAGCAGGCAGGGCAGGGGGGCAGGAGTGTCGGACTATGGCTACACCTTC. It translates to CASRQGRGAGVSDYGYTF. The V and J genes are TRBV27 and TRBJ1-2, with 7 nucleotides matching TRBD1. V lost 6 bases to trimming and J lost 3 bases; unmatched junction nucleotides: 19. The CDR3 spans 18 residues. The germline gives CDR1 MNHEY, CDR2 SMNVEV (reference sequence).

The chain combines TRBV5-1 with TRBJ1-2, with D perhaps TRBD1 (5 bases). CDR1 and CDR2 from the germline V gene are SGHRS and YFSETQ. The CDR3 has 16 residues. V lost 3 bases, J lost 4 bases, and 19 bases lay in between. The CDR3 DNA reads TGCGCCAGCAGCTGGGAAAGGGCTCAGGGAACCTATGGCTACACCTTC. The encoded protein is CASSWERAQGTYGYTF. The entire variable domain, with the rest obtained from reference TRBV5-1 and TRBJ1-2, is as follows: KAGVTQTPRYLIKTRGQQVTLSCSPISGHRSVSWYQQTPGQGLQFLFEYFSETQRNKGNFPGRFSGRQFSNSRSEMNVSTLELGDSALYLCASSWERAQGTYGYTFGSGTRLTVV.

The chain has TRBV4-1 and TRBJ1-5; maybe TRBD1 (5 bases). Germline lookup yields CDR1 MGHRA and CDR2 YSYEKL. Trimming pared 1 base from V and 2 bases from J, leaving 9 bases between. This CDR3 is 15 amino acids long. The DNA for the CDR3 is TGCGCCAGCAGCCAAGGAACAGGACGCAATCAGCCCCAGCATTTT. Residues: CASSQGTGRNQPQHF.

For the CDR3, the DNA is TGCGCCAGCAGCGGGGGACAGGGGGCGTCAGAGACCCAGTACTTC. Translated: CASSGGQGASETQYF. J is TRBJ2-5 and V is TRBV5-1; 12 nucleotides agree with TRBD1. V was pared by 4 bases and J by 4 bases, with 5 bases of the junction left unmatched. The CDR3 spans 15 residues. Germline lookup yields CDR1 SGHRS and CDR2 YFSETQ.

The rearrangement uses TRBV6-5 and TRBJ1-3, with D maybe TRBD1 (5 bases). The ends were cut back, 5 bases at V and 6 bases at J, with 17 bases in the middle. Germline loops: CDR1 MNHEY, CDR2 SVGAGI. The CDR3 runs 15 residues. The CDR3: CASSTRLGGENTIYF. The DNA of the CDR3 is TGTGCCAGCAGTACCCGCCTGGGGGGAGAAAACACCATATATTTT.